Shown below are 30 T cell receptor beta chains from a single sample sequenced in a study of chemoradiotherapy in HPV16-positive cancers. Here immunoSEQ multiplex PCR was the method, and the copy in TCRdb shows in-frame clones only, minus some. The repertoire includes about 25,000 clones, roughly 94% of them detected once, and approximately 3% sits in the top ten. The specimen was collected from a patient who underwent chemoradiotherapy. These receptors were obtained from a human donor with HPV-associated anogenital cancer.

The rearrangement uses TRBV6-1 and TRBJ2-3; no clear D gene. Per the germline V gene, CDR1 is MNHNS and CDR2 is SASEGT. There are 13 residues in the CDR3. Between the trimmed V and J ends, which lost 1 base and 5 bases, there was a span of 7 bases. CDR3 sequence (DNA): TGTGCCAGCAGTGAAGTAAACAGAGATACGCAGTATTTT. Translated, it gives CASSEVNRDTQYF.

The rearrangement joins TRBV2 to TRBJ1-1; D gene ambiguous. Germline V gene data show CDR1 as SNHLY and CDR2 as FYNNEI. The V gene lost 2 bases and the J gene lost 7 bases, with 11 bases spanning the gap. CDR3 length equals 13 residues. CDR3 amino acids: CASSERAEGEAFF. CDR3 nucleotides: TGTGCCAGCAGTGAAAGGGCGGAAGGTGAAGCTTTCTTT.

The gene calls are TRBV23-1 and TRBJ2-1; 12 bases align to TRBD1. TRBV23-1 is identified as an open reading frame with a role that is uncertain. V gave up 1 base and J gave up 5 bases; unmatched junction bases: 6. The CDR3 is 17 amino acids. The CDR3 coding sequence is TGCGCCAGCAGTCAATGCGGGACAGGGGGCTACGACAATGAGCAGTTCTTC. This gives the protein CASSQCGTGGYDNEQFF.

The chain employs TRBV5-4 and TRBJ2-7; 12 nucleotides agree with TRBD2. The junction had 1 base not matched to a gene; V was cut back by 0 bases and J by 0 bases. The CDR3 has 16 residues. Germline CDR1 and CDR2: SGHNT and YYREEE (reference sequence). Here the CDR3 reads CASSLGLAGVSYEQYF. The CDR3 DNA is TGTGCCAGCAGCTTGGGACTAGCGGGGGTCTCCTACGAGCAGTACTTC.

The V and J genes are TRBV7-6 and TRBJ1-1, with D perhaps matching TRBD1 (6 bases). The germline V gene has CDR1 SGHVS and CDR2 FNYEAQ. The ends were cut back, 0 bases at V and 0 bases at J, with 14 bases in the middle. CDR3 length equals 17 residues. The CDR3 region has the DNA TGTGCCAGCAGCTTAGCAGGGGGGGCTAATTTGAACACTGAAGCTTTCTTT. Protein sequence: CASSLAGGANLNTEAFF.

The chain combines TRBV28 with TRBJ1-3; no definite D call. The length of the CDR3 is 14 residues. Trimming removed 7 bases from V and 0 bases from J, with 10 bases in between. From germline, CDR1 is MDHEN and CDR2 SYDVKM. This CDR3 reads CASTSGSSGNTIYF. CDR3 DNA sequence: TGTGCCAGCACATCTGGGAGCTCTGGAAACACCATATATTTT.

The chain has TRBV6-1 and TRBJ2-1, with D perhaps matching TRBD1 or TRBD2 (6 bases each). The V and J ends lost 2 bases and 12 bases respectively, with 14 bases between them. The germline CDR1 and CDR2 sequences are MNHNS and SASEGT. The CDR3 runs to 13 residues. The CDR3, as DNA: TGTGCCAGCAGTGAATTTGGGGGGCTTGGGCAGTTCTTC. It codes for CASSEFGGLGQFF.

The rearrangement links TRBV27 to TRBJ1-4, with D unclear. The CDR3 length is 16 residues. V was pared by 4 bases and J by 3 bases, with 15 bases between. Germline CDR1 and CDR2: MNHEY and SMNVEV (reference sequence). The CDR3 DNA reads TGTGCCAGCAGTTCCCTCCTGGGGTCACCTAATGAAAAACTGTTTTTT. Its translation: CASSSLLGSPNEKLFF.

The V call is TRBV7-2, the J call TRBJ2-5; 7 nucleotides align to TRBD1. CDR3 length: 14 residues. V shed 4 bases, J shed 7 bases, and the junction held 9 bases outside the gene matches. Germline values: CDR1 SGHTA, CDR2 FQGNSA. CDR3 residues: CASSSNTGVGTQYF. The CDR3 DNA follows: TGTGCCAGCAGCTCAAATACAGGGGTTGGGACCCAGTACTTC.

The chain combines TRBV19 with TRBJ1-1, with a possible D match to TRBD1 (6 bases). CDR1 is LNHDA, CDR2 SQIVND, per germline (reference sequence). CDR3 size: 15 residues. Trimming removed 5 bases from V and 2 bases from J, with 15 bases in between. For the CDR3, the DNA is TGTGCCAGTAGTCCCCATGGGGGCCTCAACACTGAAGCTTTCTTT. Its translation is CASSPHGGLNTEAFF.

The chain carries TRBV7-8 and TRBJ1-2, with D uncertain. Germline CDR1 SGHVS, CDR2 FQNEAQ. V was shortened by 5 bases and J by 5 bases, with 12 bases between the two germline ends. The CDR3 has 13 residues. CDR3 DNA sequence: TGTGCCAGCAGCCCCCTCGCGGGTTATGGCTACACCTTC. It translates to CASSPLAGYGYTF.

This clone was detected only once. V gene TRBV18 combines with J gene TRBJ2-3; TRBD2 matches 10 bases. CDR1 and CDR2 (germline): KGHSH, LQKENI. This CDR3 comprises 14 residues. J lost 12 bases, V lost 3 bases, and 9 bases had no gene match. CDR3 loop: CASSPASGGVLQYF. The CDR3 nucleotides are TGTGCCAGCTCACCGGCTAGCGGGGGAGTCCTTCAGTATTTT.

The chain recombines TRBV5-6 with TRBJ1-4; D gene unclear. V was clipped by 2 bases and J by 3 bases, with 8 bases between them. The CDR3 length is 14 residues. Germline CDR1 is SGHDT and CDR2 is YYEEEE. The CDR3 reads CASSFVRSNEKLFF. Written as DNA, the CDR3 is TGTGCCAGCAGCTTTGTACGTTCTAATGAAAAACTGTTTTTT.

The chain couples TRBV30 to TRBJ1-6; D might be TRBD1 (5 bases). The CDR3 is 14 amino acids. From germline, CDR1 is GTSNPN and CDR2 SVGIG (reference sequence). V gave up 1 base and J gave up 6 bases, with 10 bases separating them. In nucleotides, the CDR3 is TGTGCCTGGAGTGCGGGGACTATTAATTCACCCCTCCACTTT. Protein product: CAWSAGTINSPLHF. Combining the CDR3 with reference TRBV30 and TRBJ1-6 gives the whole variable domain SQTIHQWPATLVQPVGSPLSLECTVEGTSNPNLYWYRQAAGRGLQLLFYSVGIGQISSEVPQNLSASRPQDRQFILSSKKLLLSDSGFYLCAWSAGTINSPLHFGNGTRLTVT.

V and J are TRBV7-6 and TRBJ1-2; D is uncertain. V lost 1 base, J lost 7 bases, and 22 bases lay in between. Germline V gene data show CDR1 as SGHVS and CDR2 as FNYEAQ. The CDR3 is made up of 17 amino acids. The CDR3 region is CASSLEGGRTGLGGYTF. The CDR3 DNA follows: TGTGCCAGCAGCTTAGAGGGCGGGAGAACGGGTCTGGGTGGCTACACCTTC.

The CDR3: CASSPRGSGERTDTQYF. CDR3 sequence (DNA): TGTGCCAGTAGTCCTCGGGGAAGCGGTGAACGCACAGATACGCAGTATTTT. This chain joins TRBV19 and TRBJ2-3; the D gene is possibly TRBD2 (5 bases). Germline values: CDR1 LNHDA, CDR2 SQIVND (reference sequence). The CDR3 consists of 17 residues. V was cut by 5 bases and J by 1 base, with 19 bases left in between.

The chain recombines TRBV27 with TRBJ2-2; 7 bases fit TRBD2. Germline CDR1 is MNHEY and CDR2 is SMNVEV (reference sequence). The CDR3 spans 15 residues. V was pared by 8 bases and J by 4 bases, with 10 bases of the junction left unmatched. The CDR3: CASVDSREGTGELFF. CDR3 coding DNA: TGTGCCAGCGTTGACTCCAGGGAGGGCACCGGGGAGCTGTTTTTT.

The CDR3: CASSRRAGGPETQYF. DNA of the CDR3: TGTGCCAGCAGCAGGCGCGCGGGAGGGCCGGAGACCCAGTACTTC. The rearrangement joins TRBV7-6 to TRBJ2-5, with 9 bases lining up with TRBD2. Germline CDR1 SGHVS, CDR2 FNYEAQ. The CDR3 consists of 15 residues. V gave up 5 bases and J gave up 5 bases; unmatched junction bases: 9.

The rearrangement uses TRBV4-2 and TRBJ2-1, with D perhaps matching TRBD1 (5 bases). This CDR3 contains 18 residues. Trimming took 0 bases from V and 5 from J, leaving 20 bases between them. Per the germline V gene, CDR1 is LGHNA and CDR2 is YNFKEQ. DNA of the CDR3: TGTGCCAGCAGCCAAGATCCTCCTGTCGGACATTACCACAATGAGCAGTTCTTC. Translated, it gives CASSQDPPVGHYHNEQFF.

The V gene is TRBV6-6, the J gene TRBJ2-7; D is ambiguous. Germline V gives CDR1 MNHNY, CDR2 SVGAGI (reference sequence). There are 12 residues in the CDR3. Trimming cost V 6 bases and J 5 bases, with 11 bases left between them. The CDR3 DNA reads as TGTGCCAGCAGCCCCTCTACGAACGAGCAGTACTTC. This encodes CASSPSTNEQYF.

The table lists this clone with a count of one. The gene calls are TRBV6-5 and TRBJ1-6, with TRBD1 identical over 7 bases. The length of the CDR3 is 14 residues. V was pared by 10 bases and J by 8 bases, with 11 bases of the junction left unmatched. Per the germline V gene, CDR1 is MNHEY and CDR2 is SVGAGI. CDR3 in DNA: TGTGCCACCAGACAGGGTACAGGTTATTCACCCCTCCACTTT. It specifies CATRQGTGYSPLHF.

V is TRBV4-1 and J is TRBJ2-7; TRBD2 matches 9 bases. Germline V gene sequence: CDR1 MGHRA, CDR2 YSYEKL. The CDR3 consists of 17 residues. Losses at the gene ends were 2 bases for V and 0 bases for J; bases not matched to a gene: 8. CDR3 sequence: CASSQIHSGSRSYEQYF. The CDR3 DNA is TGCGCCAGCAGCCAAATTCATAGCGGGAGTCGCTCCTACGAGCAGTACTTC.

The chain combines TRBV18 with TRBJ2-7, with 8 nucleotides matching TRBD2. The V gene's germline CDR1 is KGHSH and CDR2 LQKENI. V trimming: 3 bases; J trimming: 0 bases; junction bases outside the gene matches: 4. The CDR3 covers 15 residues. This CDR3 is CASSPPGGASYEQYF. The CDR3 coding sequence is TGTGCCAGCTCACCTCCCGGGGGGGCCTCCTACGAGCAGTACTTC.

The genes are TRBV25-1 and TRBJ2-7; no reliable D call. Between the trimmed V and J ends, which lost 7 bases and 0 bases, there was a span of 13 bases. The germline gives CDR1 MGHDK, CDR2 SYGVNS. The CDR3 totals 14 residues. The CDR3 DNA follows: TGTGCCAGCACCCCCGACGACGTCTCCTACGAGCAGTACTTC. It translates to CASTPDDVSYEQYF.

The chain has TRBV11-3 and TRBJ1-3; 7 bases fit TRBD1. Germline CDR1 SGHNT, CDR2 YENEEA. Trimming took 5 bases from V and 4 from J; bases not matched to a gene: 2. There are 13 residues in the CDR3. The CDR3 is CASSVGQGNTIYF. CDR3 DNA: TGTGCCAGCAGCGTGGGACAGGGAAACACCATATATTTT.

This chain's CDR3 is CASSELGPRADTQYF. CDR3 in DNA: TGTGCCAGCAGTGAACTGGGCCCCCGGGCAGATACGCAGTATTTT. The V and J genes are TRBV25-1 and TRBJ2-3; D gene ambiguous. Deletions cut 2 bases from V and 4 bases from J, with 13 bases between. Germline V lookup: CDR1 MGHDK, CDR2 SYGVNS. The CDR3 extends over 15 amino acids.

This clone appeared a few times. The chain carries TRBV30 and TRBJ1-1; D remains unclear. This CDR3 has 13 amino acids. V shed 4 bases and J shed 3 bases, with 12 bases lying between them. Germline V gene data show CDR1 as GTSNPN and CDR2 as SVGIG (reference sequence). Written as DNA, the CDR3 is TGTGCCTGGACCTTCGACACGGACACTGAAGCTTTCTTT. It yields the protein CAWTFDTDTEAFF.

This clone was seen a single time. This chain connects TRBV6-6 to TRBJ2-3; perhaps D is TRBD1 or TRBD2 (5 bases each). Germline loops: CDR1 MNHNY, CDR2 SVGAGI (reference sequence). The V and J ends lost 3 bases and 6 bases respectively, with 16 bases between them. The CDR3 contains 15 residues. As DNA, the CDR3 is TGTGCCAGCAGTTATGGGACGGACATTTTTGATACGCAGTATTTT. It specifies CASSYGTDIFDTQYF.

CDR3 coding DNA: TGCGCCAGCAGCTTGATTGGGGTTAGCGACCAAGAGACCCAGTACTTC. Its protein product is CASSLIGVSDQETQYF. The chain uses TRBV5-1 and TRBJ2-5; TRBD2 is a possible D gene (5 bases). The CDR3 length is 16 residues. Germline values: CDR1 SGHRS, CDR2 YFSETQ. Deletions cut 1 base from V and 0 bases from J, with 13 bases between. Looking up the rest from reference TRBV5-1 and TRBJ2-5 gives the full variable domain: KAGVTQTPRYLIKTRGQQVTLSCSPISGHRSVSWYQQTPGQGLQFLFEYFSETQRNKGNFPGRFSGRQFSNSRSEMNVSTLELGDSALYLCASSLIGVSDQETQYFGPGTRLLVL.

CDR3 nucleotide sequence: TGTGCCAGCTCACCCACAGCCTTAGGGGGCTACACCTTC. Encoded protein: CASSPTALGGYTF. This rearrangement joins TRBV18 to TRBJ1-2; D not certain. Germline lookup yields CDR1 KGHSH and CDR2 LQKENI. This CDR3 is built from 13 residues. V lost 3 bases to trimming and J lost 8 bases, with 13 bases between them.